These T cell receptor beta chains were read from a single sample in a study of Ad26.COV2.S vaccination and SARS-CoV-2 variants. Measured with immunoSEQ multiplex PCR; TCRdb has only the in-frame clones, and not every one. The data contain a few hundred thousand clones, around 91% of them singletons. Source: peripheral blood, taken in a trial of Ad26.COV2.S vaccine versus placebo. The receptor source for this set is a person aged 18-60 years who received the Ad26.COV2.S COVID-19 vaccine or a placebo. The CDR3 runs from the conserved cysteine through the conserved F or W. D genes are given only for firm matches. The size field is filled for only some rows; it gives once, few, many or a size class.

V gene,J gene,clone size,D gene,CDR3 protein,CDR3 DNA
TRBV28,TRBJ2-7,NA,TRBD2,CASNYSGRTVTDEQYF,TGTGCCAGCAACTATAGCGGGAGAACGGTAACCGACGAGCAGTACTTC
TRBV5-4,TRBJ2-2,NA,TRBD1,CASSVDRDSYGELFF,TGTGCCAGCAGCGTGGACAGGGATAGTTACGGGGAGCTGTTTTTT
TRBV7-2,TRBJ2-3,NA,NA,CASSSKAYTDTQYF,TGTGCCAGCAGCTCAAAAGCTTACACAGATACGCAGTATTTT
TRBV7-9,TRBJ2-5,NA,NA,CASSLAPGRGLETQYF,TGTGCCAGCAGCTTAGCTCCAGGGAGGGGGTTAGAGACCCAGTACTTC
TRBV29-1,TRBJ1-2,once,NA,CSVEGTYYGYTF,TGCAGCGTGGAGGGTACATACTATGGCTACACCTTC
TRBV3-1/TRBV3-2,TRBJ1-1,NA,NA,CASSFGRKNTEAFF,TGTGCCAGCAGCTTCGGACGGAAGAACACTGAAGCTTTCTTT
TRBV9,TRBJ2-5,NA,TRBD2,CASSVDSGRARIPETQYF,TGTGCCAGCAGCGTAGATAGCGGGAGGGCCCGGATACCAGAGACCCAGTACTTC
TRBV6-1,TRBJ1-3,NA,NA,CASSGGGRLAGNTIYF,TGTGCCAGCAGTGGGGGGGGGCGCCTGGCTGGAAACACCATATATTTT
TRBV10-3,TRBJ1-2,once,NA,CAISEFGRGSNYGYTF,TGTGCCATCAGTGAGTTCGGGCGTGGCAGTAACTATGGCTACACCTTC
TRBV5-6,TRBJ2-2,NA,NA,CASSLVSGGELFF,TGTGCCAGCAGCTTGGTGTCGGGAGGGGAGCTGTTTTTT
TRBV4-2,TRBJ1-6,NA,TRBD1,CASSQDHGQGVDSPLHF,TGTGCCAGCAGCCAAGATCATGGGCAGGGGGTGGATTCACCCCTCCACTTT
TRBV20-1,TRBJ1-1,NA,NA,CSASGGRDTEAFF,TGCAGTGCTAGTGGCGGCCGGGACACTGAAGCTTTCTTT
TRBV28,TRBJ2-3,NA,NA,CASSQDYTDTQYF,TGTGCCAGCAGTCAGGACTACACAGATACGCAGTATTTT
TRBV23-1,TRBJ1-1,once,NA,CAMGTPRIENTEAFF,TGCGCCATGGGGACACCGAGAATTGAGAACACTGAAGCTTTCTTT
TRBV15,TRBJ2-3,NA,TRBD2,CATSRPAAGAFTDTQYF,TGTGCCACCAGCAGGCCCGCAGCGGGAGCTTTCACAGATACGCAGTATTTT
TRBV4-3,TRBJ1-4,NA,TRBD1,CASSQDTGGGEKLFF,TGCGCCAGCAGCCAAGATACAGGGGGCGGTGAAAAACTGTTTTTT
TRBV5-4,TRBJ2-1,NA,NA,CASSPPSRGPYNEQFF,TGTGCCAGCAGCCCCCCTTCGCGGGGGCCCTACAATGAGCAGTTCTTC
TRBV2,TRBJ1-1,NA,NA,CASSVDQINTEAFF,TGTGCCAGCAGTGTGGACCAGATCAACACTGAAGCTTTCTTT
TRBV30,TRBJ2-6,once,TRBD2,CAWSVRRTWGGGAGANVLTF,TGTGCCTGGAGTGTACGGCGGACCTGGGGGGGAGGAGCTGGGGCCAACGTCCTGACTTTC
TRBV29-1,TRBJ2-1,NA,TRBD2,CSVGQLAGVYNEQFF,TGCAGCGTTGGACAACTAGCGGGGGTTTACAATGAGCAGTTCTTC
TRBV4-3,TRBJ2-3,NA,NA,CTSSQCRRASGLTDTQYF,TGCACCAGCAGCCAATGCAGGAGGGCGAGCGGACTCACAGATACGCAGTATTTT
TRBV30,TRBJ2-7,NA,NA,CAWTAGSGPYYEQYF,TGTGCCTGGACCGCGGGTAGCGGCCCTTACTACGAGCAGTACTTC
TRBV4-3,TRBJ2-7,once,TRBD2,CASSPGLAGYEQYF,TGCGCCAGCAGCCCAGGACTAGCGGGGTACGAGCAGTACTTC
TRBV4-3,TRBJ2-7,NA,NA,CASSQDSRGSYEQYF,TGCGCCAGCAGCCAAGATTCGCGGGGCTCCTACGAGCAGTACTTC
TRBV28,TRBJ1-2,NA,TRBD1,CASQGADRVNYGYTF,TGTGCCAGCCAGGGGGCCGACAGGGTTAACTATGGCTACACCTTC
TRBV2,TRBJ1-1,NA,NA,CASSVGTANTEAFF,TGTGCCAGCAGTGTCGGTACAGCGAACACTGAAGCTTTCTTT
TRBV2,TRBJ2-2,NA,TRBD1,CASSRQGGGTGELFF,TGTGCCAGCAGTCGACAGGGGGGAGGTACCGGGGAGCTGTTTTTT
TRBV10-3,TRBJ1-4,NA,NA,CAISTGRANEKLFF,TGTGCCATCAGTACAGGGCGGGCTAATGAAAAACTGTTTTTT
TRBV19,TRBJ1-5,NA,TRBD1,CASRDRGGNQPQHF,TGTGCCAGTAGAGACAGGGGTGGCAATCAGCCCCAGCATTTT
TRBV6-9,TRBJ2-3,NA,NA,CASSYKTGRSTDTQYF,TGTGCCAGCAGTTATAAGACGGGACGAAGCACAGATACGCAGTATTTT
TRBV28,TRBJ1-1,NA,NA,CASSPRGNTEAFF,TGTGCCAGCAGTCCACGGGGTAACACTGAAGCTTTCTTT
TRBV4-2,TRBJ2-1,NA,TRBD2,CASSQGTSSDNEQFF,TGTGCCAGCAGCCAAGGGACTAGCTCTGACAATGAGCAGTTCTTC
TRBV30,TRBJ2-5,NA,TRBD2,CAWSAGGAGETQYF,TGTGCCTGGAGTGCGGGGGGGGCCGGAGAGACCCAGTACTTC
TRBV5-1,TRBJ1-1,NA,NA,CASSIAGQNTEAFF,TGCGCCAGCAGCATCGCGGGGCAAAACACTGAAGCTTTCTTT
TRBV5-4,TRBJ1-3,NA,TRBD1,CASSLDRGGFGNTIYF,TGTGCCAGCAGCCTTGACAGGGGTGGGTTTGGAAACACCATATATTTT
TRBV24-1,TRBJ2-1,NA,TRBD1,CATSGGTGGYNEQFF,TGTGCCACCAGTGGCGGGACAGGGGGCTACAATGAGCAGTTCTTC
TRBV18,TRBJ2-7,NA,TRBD1,CASSPGTEAYEQYF,TGTGCCAGCTCACCCGGGACAGAAGCCTACGAGCAGTACTTC
TRBV6-2/TRBV6-3,TRBJ2-7,NA,NA,CASSPGVAAYYEQYF,TGTGCCAGCAGTCCGGGGGTTGCCGCTTACTACGAGCAGTACTTC
TRBV11-2,TRBJ1-1,NA,NA,CASSLGGIAEAFF,TGTGCCAGCAGCTTAGGTGGTATTGCTGAAGCTTTCTTT
TRBV7-3,TRBJ2-1,NA,NA,CASSPTPVVWNEQFF,TGTGCCAGCAGCCCCACGCCGGTGGTTTGGAATGAGCAGTTCTTC
TRBV28,TRBJ2-7,NA,TRBD1,CASRIPPGTGGVYEQYF,TGTGCCAGCAGGATCCCCCCCGGGACAGGGGGAGTCTACGAGCAGTACTTC
TRBV6-1,TRBJ2-1,NA,NA,CASSDYGTSYNEQFF,TGTGCCAGCAGTGATTACGGAACCTCCTACAATGAGCAGTTCTTC
TRBV12-3/TRBV12-4,TRBJ2-6,NA,TRBD2,CASEKREQGVLTF,TGTGCCAGCGAAAAGCGGGAGCAGGGCGTCCTGACTTTC
TRBV10-3,TRBJ2-1,NA,TRBD1,CAISEGQGARVSYNEQFF,TGTGCCATCAGTGAGGGACAGGGGGCGAGGGTCTCCTACAATGAGCAGTTCTTC
TRBV6-6,TRBJ1-5,NA,TRBD1,CASSGQGASQPQHF,TGTGCCAGCAGTGGACAGGGGGCCAGTCAGCCCCAGCATTTT
TRBV7-3,TRBJ2-4,NA,TRBD1,CASSVSGQGALKNIQYF,TGTGCCAGCAGTGTAAGCGGGCAGGGGGCCCTCAAAAACATTCAGTACTTC
TRBV10-3,TRBJ1-5,NA,NA,CAISPSLSQPQHF,TGTGCCATCAGCCCGAGCCTTTCGCAGCCCCAGCATTTT
TRBV2,TRBJ1-4,NA,NA,CASSEVHRNEKLFF,TGTGCCAGCAGTGAAGTCCACCGAAATGAAAAACTGTTTTTT
TRBV28,TRBJ2-7,NA,NA,CASSPPGYEQYF,TGTGCCAGCAGCCCTCCAGGCTACGAGCAGTACTTC
TRBV29-1,TRBJ1-2,NA,NA,CSVLQGDYGYTF,TGCAGCGTTCTCCAGGGAGACTATGGCTACACCTTC
TRBV19,TRBJ2-1,once,TRBD2,CASSSQREASGDEQFF,TGTGCCAGTAGTTCCCAGCGGGAGGCTTCAGGGGATGAGCAGTTCTTC
TRBV7-2,TRBJ2-3,NA,TRBD2,CASSPTSGSHVTQYF,TGTGCCAGCAGCCCGACTAGCGGGAGTCACGTTACGCAGTATTTT
TRBV28,TRBJ2-2,NA,TRBD1,CASSFGQGKLFF,TGTGCCAGCAGTTTTGGACAGGGAAAGCTGTTTTTT